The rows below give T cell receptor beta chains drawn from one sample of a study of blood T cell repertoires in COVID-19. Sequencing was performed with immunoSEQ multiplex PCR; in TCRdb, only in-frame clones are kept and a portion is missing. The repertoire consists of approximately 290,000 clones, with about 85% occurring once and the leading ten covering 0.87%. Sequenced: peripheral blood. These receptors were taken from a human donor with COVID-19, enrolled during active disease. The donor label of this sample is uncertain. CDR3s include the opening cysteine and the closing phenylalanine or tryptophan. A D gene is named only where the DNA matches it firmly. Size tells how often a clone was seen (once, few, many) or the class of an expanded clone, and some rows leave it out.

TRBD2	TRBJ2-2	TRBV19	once	TGTGCCAGTAGCCCAGGGTCTAGCGGGGCCGGGGAGCTGTTTTTT	CASSPGSSGAGELFF
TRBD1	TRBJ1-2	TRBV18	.	TGTGCCAGCTCGCCACCTTCGGGACAGGGTCATGGCTACACCTTC	CASSPPSGQGHGYTF
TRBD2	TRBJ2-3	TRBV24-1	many	TGTGCCACCCAGACTAGCGGGCTTGATACGCAGTATTTT	CATQTSGLDTQYF
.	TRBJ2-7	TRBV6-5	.	TGTGCCAGCAGTTACTCAGGGACACTGAACTACGAGCAGTACTTC	CASSYSGTLNYEQYF
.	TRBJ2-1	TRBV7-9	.	TGTGCCAGCAGCTTATCTACTGGCTACAATGAGCAGTTCTTC	CASSLSTGYNEQFF
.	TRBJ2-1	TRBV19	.	TGTGCCAGTAGTACCCCAAGACGGGGGAACAATGAGCAGTTCTTC	CASSTPRRGNNEQFF
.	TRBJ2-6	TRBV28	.	TGTGCCAGCAGTTTAACAGGGATCGTAGGTGGGGCCAACGTCCTGACTTTC	CASSLTGIVGGANVLTF
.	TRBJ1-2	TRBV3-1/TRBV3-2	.	TGTGCCAGCAGCCAAGATCCACTTTGGGGCTACACCTTC	CASSQDPLWGYTF
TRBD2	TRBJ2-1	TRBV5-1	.	TGCGCCAGCAGCTTGGTAGCGGGAGGGGGCAATGAGCAGTTCTTC	CASSLVAGGGNEQFF
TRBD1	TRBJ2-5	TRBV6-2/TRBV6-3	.	TGTGCCAGCAGTTACTCGAGGGGACAGGGAGAGACCCAGTACTTC	CASSYSRGQGETQYF
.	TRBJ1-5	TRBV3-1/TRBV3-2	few	TGTGCCAGCAGCCAAGATGCGTTCCATCAGCCCCAGCATTTT	CASSQDAFHQPQHF
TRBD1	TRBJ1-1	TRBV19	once	TGTGCCAGTAGTATAGACCGCCCCACACAGGGGTTGAACACTGAAGCTTTCTTT	CASSIDRPTQGLNTEAFF
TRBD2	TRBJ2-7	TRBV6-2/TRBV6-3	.	TGTGCCAGCAGTTACTCTTCTAGCGGGGGCCACGAGCAGTACTTC	CASSYSSSGGHEQYF
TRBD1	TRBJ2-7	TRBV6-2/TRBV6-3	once	TGTGCCAGCAGTTACAGACAGGGTCCACTTTACGAGCAGTACTTC	CASSYRQGPLYEQYF
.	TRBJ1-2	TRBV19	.	TGTGCCAGTAGTCCGGGGGGCGGCGGTGGCTCTGGCTACACCTTC	CASSPGGGGGSGYTF
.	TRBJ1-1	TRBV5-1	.	TGCGCCAGCAGCTTGGGGCGGGACTTAGGGAACACTGAAGCTTTCTTT	CASSLGRDLGNTEAFF
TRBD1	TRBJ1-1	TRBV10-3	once	TGTGCCATAAGGAAGGGACAGGGAAACGTCGAAACCACTGAAGCTTTCTTT	CAIRKGQGNVETTEAFF
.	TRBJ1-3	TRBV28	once	TGTGCCAGCAGTTTGCGCACCGTAGGACAAGTCGCGAACACCATATATTTT	CASSLRTVGQVANTIYF
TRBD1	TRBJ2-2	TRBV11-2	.	TGTGCCAGCAGCTTAGTCTGGACAGGGACTCGTGGGGAGCTGTTTTTT	CASSLVWTGTRGELFF
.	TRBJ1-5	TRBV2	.	TGTGCCAGCAGTGAATTGGGGCGACAGAGCAATCAGCCCCAGCATTTT	CASSELGRQSNQPQHF
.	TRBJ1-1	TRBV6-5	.	TGTGCCAGCAGTTACTCGATTCGGTTACACACTGAAGCTTTCTTT	CASSYSIRLHTEAFF
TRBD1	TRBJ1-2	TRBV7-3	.	TGTGCCAGCAGCGCTGACAGGGGCCCCGGCTACACCTTC	CASSADRGPGYTF
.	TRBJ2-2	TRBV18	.	TGTGCCAGCTCACGAGAAACGGGAGCGAACACCGGGGAGCTGTTTTTT	CASSRETGANTGELFF
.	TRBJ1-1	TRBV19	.	TGTGCCAGTAGTATGGGGCTGAACACTGAAGCTTTCTTT	CASSMGLNTEAFF
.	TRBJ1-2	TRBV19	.	TGTGCCATCCTGGCTGAGCAGGGTAGCTATGGCTACACCTTC	CAILAEQGSYGYTF
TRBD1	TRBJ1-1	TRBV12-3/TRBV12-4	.	TGTGCCAGCAGTTCAGGGACAGGGAGAGGAGCTTTCTTT	CASSSGTGRGAFF
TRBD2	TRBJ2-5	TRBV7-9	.	TGTGCCAGCAGCCCCTCGACTAGCGGGGAAATCGAGACCCAGTACTTC	CASSPSTSGEIETQYF